The 8 T cell receptor beta chains below come from one sample, sequenced in a study of CD8 T cells in Susac syndrome. The authors reverse transcribed roughly 0.5 to 1 ug RNA with random hexamers. Each CDR3 protein is one row after TCRdb ran MiXCR on the immunoSEQ multiplex PCR reads. This table holds around 150,000 distinct CDR3 sequences, around 94% found once. Sequenced material: CD4+ T cells from PBMCs. These receptors originate from a human donor in good health.

V usage is TRBV6-2 or TRBV6-3 and J usage is TRBJ2-1, with D unresolved. Trimming cost V 0 bases and J 6 bases, with 6 bases left between them. There are 13 residues in the CDR3. The V gene's germline CDR1 is MNHEY and CDR2 SVGEGT. CDR3 sequence: CASSYSLSNEQFF. The CDR3 nucleotides read TGTGCCAGCAGTTACTCTCTATCCAATGAGCAGTTCTTC.

V and J are TRBV12-3 or TRBV12-4 and TRBJ1-1; D is unresolved. The CDR3 contains 15 residues. V was pared by 1 base and J by 1 base, with 10 bases between. In DNA form, the CDR3 reads TGTGCCAGCAGTTTAGGAGCCGGGGAGAACACTGAAGCTTTCTTT. Protein: CASSLGAGENTEAFF.

The chain has TRBV3-1 and TRBJ1-1; TRBD1 matches at 11 bases. CDR3 length: 15 amino acids. Germline CDR1 LGHDT, CDR2 YNNKEL (reference sequence). With 3 bases clipped from V and 5 bases from J, the junction kept 5 bases outside the gene matches. DNA of the CDR3: TGTGCCAGCAGCCAGGGACAGGGGGTTTCAACTGAAGCTTTCTTT. It codes for CASSQGQGVSTEAFF.

The J gene is TRBJ1-2, the V gene TRBV3-1; 7 bases are shared with TRBD1. Losses at the gene ends were 8 bases for V and 8 bases for J; bases not matched to a gene: 5. The CDR3 is 11 residues long. Germline-derived CDR1 and CDR2 are LGHDT and YNNKEL (reference sequence). CDR3: CASSTGKGYTF. In DNA, the CDR3 is TGTGCCAGCTCGACAGGGAAGGGCTACACCTTC.

The rearrangement joins TRBV7-2 to TRBJ2-1, with 8 bases identical to TRBD2. V gave up 4 bases and J gave up 2 bases; unmatched junction bases: 10. Germline lookup yields CDR1 SGHTA and CDR2 FQGNSA. CDR3 size: 17 residues. As DNA, the CDR3 is TGTGCCAGCAGCTCCAACCGGGAGGGGGTTCCCTACAATGAGCAGTTCTTC. This sequence encodes CASSSNREGVPYNEQFF.

This clonotype was detected once. The rearrangement joins TRBV12-3 or TRBV12-4 to TRBJ2-6; TRBD2 aligns across 8 bases. This CDR3 has 17 amino acids. The ends lost 6 bases at V and 2 bases at J; junction bases unmatched: 9. This CDR3 reads CASRTGGSGAGANVLTF. In nucleotides, the CDR3 is TGTGCCAGCAGGACGGGCGGTAGCGGGGCTGGGGCCAACGTCCTGACTTTC.

The V gene is TRBV20-1, the J gene TRBJ2-7, with 7 bases fitting TRBD2. J lost 0 bases, V lost 6 bases, and 5 bases had no gene match. This CDR3 has 13 amino acids. Per the germline V gene, CDR1 is DFQATT and CDR2 is SNEGSKA (reference sequence). In DNA form, the CDR3 reads TGCAGTGCCGGTAGCGGGCTCTCCTACGAGCAGTACTTC. Its translation: CSAGSGLSYEQYF.

This clonotype came up once. The V and J genes are TRBV27 and TRBJ2-3; 10 bases fit TRBD1. The V gene end was trimmed by 5 bases and the J gene end by 4 bases; junction bases not matched to a gene: 12. The CDR3 is made up of 17 amino acids. Germline-derived CDR1 and CDR2 are MNHEY and SMNVEV (reference sequence). CDR3 residues: CASSHQIRDRGPDTQYF. The CDR3 DNA is TGTGCCAGCAGTCACCAAATCCGGGACAGGGGCCCAGATACGCAGTATTTT.